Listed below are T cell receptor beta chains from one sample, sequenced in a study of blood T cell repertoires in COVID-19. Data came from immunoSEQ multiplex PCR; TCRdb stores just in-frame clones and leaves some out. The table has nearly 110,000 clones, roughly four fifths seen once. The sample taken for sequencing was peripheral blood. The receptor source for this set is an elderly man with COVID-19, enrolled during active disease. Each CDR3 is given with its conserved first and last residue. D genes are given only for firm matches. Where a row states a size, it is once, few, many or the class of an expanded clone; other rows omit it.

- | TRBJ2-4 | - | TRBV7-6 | TGTGCCCGCAATCACTGGATGACGGAGTGGAAAAACATTCAGTACTTC | CARNHWMTEWKNIQYF
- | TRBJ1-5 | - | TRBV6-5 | TGTGCCAGCAGTCGAAACCGAGGGCAGCCCCAGCATTTT | CASSRNRGQPQHF
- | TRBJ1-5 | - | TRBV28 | TGTGCCACCATGCCCAGGGCCGGAAATCAGCCCCAGCATTTT | CATMPRAGNQPQHF
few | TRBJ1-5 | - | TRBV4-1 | TGCGCCAGCAGCCAAGAAGGGGGAAACCGGGTACAGCCCCAGCATTTT | CASSQEGGNRVQPQHF
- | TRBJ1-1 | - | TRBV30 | TGTGCCTGGAGTCGGGAATATAAGGACACTGAAGCTTTCTTT | CAWSREYKDTEAFF
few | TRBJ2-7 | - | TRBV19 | TGTGCCAGTAGCCCTACCGGGACTGCCTCCTACGAGCAGTACTTC | CASSPTGTASYEQYF
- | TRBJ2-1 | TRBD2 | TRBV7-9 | TGTGCCAGCAGCTCGGGGGCTAGCGGGAGGATAAATGAGCAGTTCTTC | CASSSGASGRINEQFF
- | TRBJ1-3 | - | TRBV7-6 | TGTGCCAGCAGCTTAGATAGTTACGCTGGAAACACCATATATTTT | CASSLDSYAGNTIYF
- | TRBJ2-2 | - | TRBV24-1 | TGTGCCACCAGTGATTCCTCCGACAGGATAACCGGGGAGCTGTTTTTT | CATSDSSDRITGELFF
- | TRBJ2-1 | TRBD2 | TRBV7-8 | TGTGCCAGCAGCTTAAGGGACTACCACAATGAGCAGTTCTTC | CASSLRDYHNEQFF
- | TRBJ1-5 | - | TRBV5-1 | TGCGCCAGCAGCTTGGGACAATCAAGCAATCAGCCCCAGCATTTT | CASSLGQSSNQPQHF
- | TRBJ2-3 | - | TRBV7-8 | TGTGCCAGCACCCACGGGGATACGCAGTATTTT | CASTHGDTQYF
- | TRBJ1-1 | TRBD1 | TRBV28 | TGTGCCAGCCTGGGGACAGTGAACACTGAAGCTTTCTTT | CASLGTVNTEAFF
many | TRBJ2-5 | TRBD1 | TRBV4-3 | TGCGCCAGCAGCCACCTAGGAGACAGGGCGGAGACCCAGTACTTC | CASSHLGDRAETQYF
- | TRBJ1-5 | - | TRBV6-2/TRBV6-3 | TGTGCCAGCAGTTACCAGGGTCAGCCCCAGCATTTT | CASSYQGQPQHF
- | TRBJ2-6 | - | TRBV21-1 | TGTGCCAGCAGCAATTGGACTAGTAACGGCTCTGGGGCCAACGTCCTGACTTTC | CASSNWTSNGSGANVLTF
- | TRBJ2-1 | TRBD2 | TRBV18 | TGTGCCAGCTCACCACAAGGGCCTAGCGGAGATTCCTACAATGAGCAGTTCTTC | CASSPQGPSGDSYNEQFF
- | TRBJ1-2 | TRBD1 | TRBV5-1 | TGCGCCAGCAGCTTGGAGGGCAGGGGGCCTGGCTACACCTTC | CASSLEGRGPGYTF
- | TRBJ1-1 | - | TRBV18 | TGTGCCAGCTCACTTCAGGGTTCAGCTTTCTTT | CASSLQGSAFF
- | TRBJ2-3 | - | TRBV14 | TGTGCCAGCAGCCAAGATGAGCGTAGCACAGATACGCAGTATTTT | CASSQDERSTDTQYF
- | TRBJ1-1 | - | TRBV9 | TGTGCCAGCAGCGTAGGCGGGGTTGGGGAAGGGAACACTGAAGCTTTCTTT | CASSVGGVGEGNTEAFF
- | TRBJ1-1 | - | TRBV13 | TGTGCCAGCAGCCAGACAAGGGGCACTGAAGCTTTCTTT | CASSQTRGTEAFF
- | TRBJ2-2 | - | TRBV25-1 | TGTGCCAGCAGTAACTGGGGGGCCGGGGAGCTGTTTTTT | CASSNWGAGELFF
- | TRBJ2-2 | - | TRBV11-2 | TGTGCCAGCCGGGAAATGCAGGGGACACTCACCACCGGGGAGCTGTTTTTT | CASREMQGTLTTGELFF
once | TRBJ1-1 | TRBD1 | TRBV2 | TGTGCCAGCAGAGCGACAGGGGGCTTAACTGAAGCTTTCTTT | CASRATGGLTEAFF
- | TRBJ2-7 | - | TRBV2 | TGTGCCAGCACCCCTAGCGCCTACGAGCAGTACTTC | CASTPSAYEQYF
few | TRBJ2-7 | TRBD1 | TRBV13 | TGTGCCAGCAGCTTATACGGGACAGGTAACTACGAGCAGTACTTC | CASSLYGTGNYEQYF
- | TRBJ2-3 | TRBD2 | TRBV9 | TGTGCCAGCAGCGTAATAGCGGGGAGCACAGATACGCAGTATTTT | CASSVIAGSTDTQYF
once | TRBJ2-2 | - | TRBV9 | TGTGCCAGCAGCGTGGGTCGGGAGTTGGGAATCACCGGGGAGCTGTTTTTT | CASSVGRELGITGELFF
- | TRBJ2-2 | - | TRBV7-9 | TGTGCCAGCAGCCTAAGTGGGGCTCGGGTCGGGGAGCTGTTTTTT | CASSLSGARVGELFF
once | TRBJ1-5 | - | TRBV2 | TGTGCCAGCTCCAGCCCTGACATCACTAGCAATCAGCCCCAGCATTTT | CASSSPDITSNQPQHF
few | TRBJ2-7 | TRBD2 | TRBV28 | TGTGCCAGCAGCGCTAGCGGGGGCACCTACGAGCAGTACTTC | CASSASGGTYEQYF
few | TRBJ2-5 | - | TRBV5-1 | TGCGCCAGCAGCTTGGATGCAATGGGGAGAGAGACCCAGTACTTC | CASSLDAMGRETQYF
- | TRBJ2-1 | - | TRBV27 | TGTGCCAGCAGTTTGTCAGGGGCGAATGAGCAGTTCTTC | CASSLSGANEQFF
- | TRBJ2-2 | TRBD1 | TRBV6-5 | TGTGCCAGCAGAACACCGGGACAGGGGACCGGGGAGCTGTTTTTT | CASRTPGQGTGELFF
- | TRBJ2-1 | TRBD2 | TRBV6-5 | TGTGCCAGCAGTTCCGGGACTAGCGGGAGAGGGGAGCAGTTCTTC | CASSSGTSGRGEQFF
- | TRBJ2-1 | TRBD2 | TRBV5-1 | TGCGCCAGCAGCCCAGCCGGGACTAGCGGAACCACCGCCCACAATGAGCAGTTCTTC | CASSPAGTSGTTAHNEQFF
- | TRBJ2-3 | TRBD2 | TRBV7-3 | TGTGCCAGCAGCTCCAAAAGTGGGACTAGCGGGAGGGTCACAGATACGCAGTATTTT | CASSSKSGTSGRVTDTQYF
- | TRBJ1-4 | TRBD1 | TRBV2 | TGTGCCAGCAGGGAAGGGACAGGGGGTGAAAAACTGTTTTTT | CASREGTGGEKLFF
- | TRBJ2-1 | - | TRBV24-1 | TGTGCCACCAGTGATACGAGCGGGTCTACCTACAATGAGCAGTTCTTC | CATSDTSGSTYNEQFF
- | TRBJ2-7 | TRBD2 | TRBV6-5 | TGTGCCAGCAGTACCCTAGCGGGAGTCTCCTACGAGCAGTACTTC | CASSTLAGVSYEQYF
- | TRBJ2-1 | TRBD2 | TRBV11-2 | TGTGCCAGCAGCTCAACGGGACTAGTCAATGAGCAGTTCTTC | CASSSTGLVNEQFF
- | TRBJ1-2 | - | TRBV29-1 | TGCAGCGTTGGGAGTGAGAGCTATGGCTACACCTTC | CSVGSESYGYTF
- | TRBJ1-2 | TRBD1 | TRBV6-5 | TGTGCCAGCAGTTACCAGGGGGCGCCGGGAGGCTACACCTTC | CASSYQGAPGGYTF
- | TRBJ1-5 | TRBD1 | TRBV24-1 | TGTGCCACCAGTGACACCGACAGGGAAAATCAGCCCCAGCATTTT | CATSDTDRENQPQHF
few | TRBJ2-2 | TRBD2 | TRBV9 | TGTGCCAGCAGACTAGCGACGAACACCGGGGAGCTGTTTTTT | CASRLATNTGELFF
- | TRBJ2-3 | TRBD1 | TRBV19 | TGTGCCAGTAGTAGGTGGGGGACAGGGGATCGCACAGATACGCAGTATTTT | CASSRWGTGDRTDTQYF
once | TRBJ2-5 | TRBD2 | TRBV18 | TGTGCCAGCTCACCATCTCTAGCGGACCTTGGAGAGACCCAGTACTTC | CASSPSLADLGETQYF
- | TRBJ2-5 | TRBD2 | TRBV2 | TGTGCCAGCTCGAGTCCGGGACTAGCGGGATTCGAAGAGACCCAGTACTTC | CASSSPGLAGFEETQYF
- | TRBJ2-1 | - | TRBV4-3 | TGCGCCAGCAGCCAAGATTTAAGGACTCTCTCCTACAATGAGCAGTTCTTC | CASSQDLRTLSYNEQFF